Below, one T cell receptor (beta chain) is given with its context. The antigen is undetermined. The data stem from a study of T cell responses to AZD1222 COVID-19 vaccine. General study results and limits: Among AZD1222 vaccinees, only six or seven were seropositive at baseline.

The CDR3 runs to 15 residues. Germline lookup yields CDR1 SGHRS and CDR2 YFSETQ. V trimming: 4 bases; J trimming: 3 bases; junction bases outside the gene matches: 7. Clones were read by immunoSEQ multiplex PCR, and TCRdb kept only the in-frame ones, dropping some. The sample includes fewer than 120,000 clones, roughly 90% of them seen just once. The rearrangement uses TRBV5-1 and TRBJ2-7; 10 bases agree with TRBD1. Here the sequenced sample was peripheral blood, taken 28 days after the second AZD1222 dose. The origin of this receptor is an adult who received the AZD1222 COVID-19 vaccine. CDR3 amino acids: CASSLGWTGGYEQYF. The CDR3 nucleotides are TGCGCCAGCAGCCTGGGGTGGACAGGGGGCTACGAGCAGTACTTC.